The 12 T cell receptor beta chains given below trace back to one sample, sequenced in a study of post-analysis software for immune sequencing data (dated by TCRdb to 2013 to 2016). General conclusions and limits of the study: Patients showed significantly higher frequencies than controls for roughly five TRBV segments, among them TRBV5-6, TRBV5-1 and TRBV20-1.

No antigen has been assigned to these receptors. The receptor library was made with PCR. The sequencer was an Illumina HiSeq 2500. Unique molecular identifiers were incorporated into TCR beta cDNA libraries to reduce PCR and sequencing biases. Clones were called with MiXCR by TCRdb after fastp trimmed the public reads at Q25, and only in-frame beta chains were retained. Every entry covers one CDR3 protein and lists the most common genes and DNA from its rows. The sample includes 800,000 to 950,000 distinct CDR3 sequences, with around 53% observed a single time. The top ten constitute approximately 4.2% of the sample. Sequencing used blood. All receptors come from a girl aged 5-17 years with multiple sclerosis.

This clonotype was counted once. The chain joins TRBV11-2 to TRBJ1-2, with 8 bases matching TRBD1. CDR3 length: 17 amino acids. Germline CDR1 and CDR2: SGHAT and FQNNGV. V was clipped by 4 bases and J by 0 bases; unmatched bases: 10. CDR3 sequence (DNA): TGTGCCAGCAGCTCCATCGGACAGGGAAGACCTAACTATGGCTACACCTTC. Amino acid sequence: CASSSIGQGRPNYGYTF.

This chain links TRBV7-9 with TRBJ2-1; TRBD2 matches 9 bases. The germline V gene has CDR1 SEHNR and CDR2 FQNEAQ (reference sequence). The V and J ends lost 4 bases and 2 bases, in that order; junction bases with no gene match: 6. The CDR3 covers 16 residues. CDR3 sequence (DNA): TGTGCCAGCAGCTCCACTAGCGGGTCCCCCTACAATGAGCAGTTCTTC. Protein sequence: CASSSTSGSPYNEQFF.

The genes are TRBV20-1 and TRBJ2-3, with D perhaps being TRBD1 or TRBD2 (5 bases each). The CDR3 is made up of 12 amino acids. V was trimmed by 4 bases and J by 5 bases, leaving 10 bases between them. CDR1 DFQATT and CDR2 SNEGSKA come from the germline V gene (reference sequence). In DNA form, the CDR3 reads TGCAGTGCTATTGAGGGGTTAGATACGCAGTATTTT. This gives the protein CSAIEGLDTQYF.

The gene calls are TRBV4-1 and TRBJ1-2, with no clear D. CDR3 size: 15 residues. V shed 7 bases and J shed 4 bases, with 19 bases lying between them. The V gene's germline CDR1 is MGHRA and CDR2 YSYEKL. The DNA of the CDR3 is TGCGCCAGCAACAACCCAGGTTTAGAGCGCTATGGCTACACCTTC. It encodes CASNNPGLERYGYTF.

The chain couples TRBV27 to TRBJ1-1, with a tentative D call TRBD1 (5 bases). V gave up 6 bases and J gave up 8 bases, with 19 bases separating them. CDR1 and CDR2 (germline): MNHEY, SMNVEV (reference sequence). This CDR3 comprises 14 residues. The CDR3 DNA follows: TGTGCCAGCAGCCTTGGACACCACAAGGGCGAAGCTTTCTTT. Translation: CASSLGHHKGEAFF.

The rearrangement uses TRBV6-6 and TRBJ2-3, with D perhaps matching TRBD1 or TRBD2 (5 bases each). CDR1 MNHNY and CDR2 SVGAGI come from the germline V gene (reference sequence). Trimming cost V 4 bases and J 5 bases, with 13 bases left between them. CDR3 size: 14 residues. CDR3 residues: CASSSGLSRDTQYF. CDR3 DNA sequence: TGTGCCAGCAGTTCGGGGCTTTCCCGAGATACGCAGTATTTT.

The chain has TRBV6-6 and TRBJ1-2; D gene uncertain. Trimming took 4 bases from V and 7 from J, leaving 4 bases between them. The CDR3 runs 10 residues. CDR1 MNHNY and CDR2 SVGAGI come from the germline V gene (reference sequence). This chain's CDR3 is CASSSLGYTF. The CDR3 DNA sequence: TGTGCCAGCAGTTCCCTTGGCTACACCTTC.

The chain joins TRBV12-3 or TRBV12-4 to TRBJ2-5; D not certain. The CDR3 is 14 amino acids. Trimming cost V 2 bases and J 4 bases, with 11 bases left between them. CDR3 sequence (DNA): TGTGCCAGCAGTTTAAGGTCCGCAGGAGAGACCCAGTACTTC. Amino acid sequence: CASSLRSAGETQYF.

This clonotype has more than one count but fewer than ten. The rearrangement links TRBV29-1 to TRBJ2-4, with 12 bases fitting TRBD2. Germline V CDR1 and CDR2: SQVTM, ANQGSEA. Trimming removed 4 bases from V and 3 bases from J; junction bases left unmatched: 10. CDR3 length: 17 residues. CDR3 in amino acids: CSVGESSGRASKNIQYF. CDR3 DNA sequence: TGCAGCGTTGGGGAGTCTAGCGGGAGGGCTAGCAAAAACATTCAGTACTTC.

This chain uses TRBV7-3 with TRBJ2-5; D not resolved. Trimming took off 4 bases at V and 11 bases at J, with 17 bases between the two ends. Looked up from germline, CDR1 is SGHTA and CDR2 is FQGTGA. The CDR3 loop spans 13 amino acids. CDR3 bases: TGTGCCAGCAGCTATGGAGCCTACAATGAGCAGTACTTC. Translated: CASSYGAYNEQYF.

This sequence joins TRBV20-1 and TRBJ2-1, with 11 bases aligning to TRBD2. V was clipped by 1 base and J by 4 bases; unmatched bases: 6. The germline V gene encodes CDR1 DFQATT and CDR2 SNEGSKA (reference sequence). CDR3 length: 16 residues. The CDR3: CSARGATSGRYNEQFF. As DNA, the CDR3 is TGCAGTGCTAGAGGGGCCACTAGCGGGAGATACAATGAGCAGTTCTTC.

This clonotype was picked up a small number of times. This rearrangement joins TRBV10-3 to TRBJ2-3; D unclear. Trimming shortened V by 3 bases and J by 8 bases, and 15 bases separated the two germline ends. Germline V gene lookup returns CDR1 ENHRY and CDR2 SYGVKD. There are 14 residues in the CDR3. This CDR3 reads CAISDLGQATTQYF. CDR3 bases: TGTGCCATCAGTGACCTCGGGCAGGCGACTACGCAGTATTTT.